This entry features one T cell receptor beta chain sequence. Its antigen remains unidentified. Repertoires were generated with immunoSEQ multiplex PCR, while TCRdb's copy carries only in-frame clones and drops some. Here the sample spans about 1 million clones, roughly 80% being singletons. This CDR3 is built from 13 residues. Germline V CDR1 and CDR2: MRHNA, SNTAGT. The V and J ends lost 4 bases and 10 bases respectively, with 11 bases between them. This specimen comes from a study of shared clonotypes between healthy human individuals. Study-wide results and caveats: A small donor pool kept down the genetic and exposure-history diversity that was represented. Sequencing depth was a factor that was expected to affect clonotype sharing among donors.

The J gene is TRBJ1-6, the V gene TRBV6-4, with a weak D call TRBD1 (6 bases). The source material was memory CD4+ T cells sorted from blood. The subset was: CD45RA-negative fraction. The sequence was collected from a man between 18 and 35 years old in good health. CDR3 loop: CASSGGAGSPLHF. Here the CDR3 DNA reads TGTGCCAGCAGTGGGGGGGCAGGATCACCCCTCCACTTT.